These 16 T cell receptor beta chains were all obtained from the same sample, sequenced in a study of T cells in Graves' hyperthyroidism and ophthalmopathy. From RNA transcripts, TCR beta CDR3 regions were amplified. HTBI primers were the set used in a first-round RT-PCR of the TCR CDR3. MiXCR was run by TCRdb on the multiplex PCR reads, yielding one entry per CDR3 protein. The sample holds about 53,000 distinct CDR3 sequences, just under 50% seen once. What was sequenced was blood. The receptors shown here come from a woman aged 30 to 39 with Graves' ophthalmopathy.

This chain links TRBV6-1 with TRBJ2-5; a weak D match, TRBD1 (6 bases). V shed 3 bases and J shed 3 bases, with 11 bases lying between them. In germline, CDR1 is MNHNS, CDR2 SASEGT. The CDR3 length is 14 residues. The CDR3 DNA follows: TGTGCCAGCAGTGACTACGGGACAAAAGAGACCCAGTACTTC. Its translation is CASSDYGTKETQYF.

This clonotype has a count of ten or more. The chain combines TRBV7-9 with TRBJ2-7; D call uncertain. The CDR3 consists of 17 residues. Trimming took 1 base from V and 0 from J, leaving 16 bases between them. Germline values: CDR1 SEHNR, CDR2 FQNEAQ (reference sequence). The CDR3 sequence is CASSLGVVTSSSYEQYF. In DNA, the CDR3 is TGTGCCAGCAGCTTAGGGGTTGTGACATCCAGCTCCTACGAGCAGTACTTC.

The sample holds many counts of this clonotype. The gene calls are TRBV7-9 and TRBJ1-4, with D perhaps matching TRBD1 (5 bases). The V gene lost 2 bases and the J gene lost 5 bases, with 9 bases spanning the gap. The CDR3 extends over 14 amino acids. Per germline, CDR1 SEHNR and CDR2 FQNEAQ (reference sequence). Here the CDR3 reads CASSLRRENEKLFF. Here the CDR3 DNA reads TGTGCCAGCAGCTTACGCAGGGAGAATGAAAAACTGTTTTTT.

This clonotype has ten or more counts. The chain employs TRBV5-6 and TRBJ1-4; weak D call: TRBD1 (5 bases). Germline V gene data show CDR1 as SGHDT and CDR2 as YYEEEE. The CDR3 length is 12 residues. V was cut by 3 bases and J by 13 bases, with 13 bases left in between. The CDR3 coding sequence is TGTGCCAGCAGCTGGGACTCCTCCTCACTGTTTTTT. Translating it yields CASSWDSSSLFF.

Points on this clonotype: This may be a read error: a much more frequent sequence differs by one nucleotide. V usage is TRBV18 and J usage is TRBJ2-7; D remains unclear. The CDR3 consists of 14 residues. The V gene's germline CDR1 is KGHSH and CDR2 LQKENI. Deletions cut 3 bases from V and 4 bases from J, with 13 bases between. The CDR3 sequence: CASSPTLSPYEQYF. The CDR3 bases are TGTGCCAGCTCACCGACCCTGTCCCCATACGAGCAGTACTTC.

The chain combines TRBV7-3 with TRBJ2-1; 7 nucleotides agree with TRBD1. J was trimmed by 4 bases and V by 7 bases; bases with no gene match: 10. The CDR3 extends over 15 amino acids. CDR1 is SGHTA and CDR2 is FQGTGA in the germline V gene. The CDR3: CASTAGTEGYNEQFF. The CDR3 coding sequence is TGTGCCAGCACCGCCGGGACAGAGGGTTACAATGAGCAGTTCTTC.

This clonotype was counted only a few times. V is TRBV20-1 and J is TRBJ1-5; no reliable D call. V lost 6 bases, J lost 11 bases, and 23 bases lay in between. The germline V gene encodes CDR1 DFQATT and CDR2 SNEGSKA (reference sequence). The CDR3 has 14 residues. The CDR3 here is CSAQEVRTQETQHF. Here the CDR3 DNA reads TGCAGTGCCCAAGAGGTCAGGACGCAAGAGACCCAGCATTTT.

There are many counts of this clonotype. The V and J genes are TRBV28 and TRBJ1-2, with 11 nucleotides matching TRBD1. This CDR3 region has 16 residues. The V gene end was trimmed by 8 bases and the J gene end by 8 bases; junction bases not matched to a gene: 16. Looked up from germline, CDR1 is MDHEN and CDR2 is SYDVKM. As DNA, the CDR3 is TGTGCCAGCCGGGCTTTCAGGACAGGGGGCGGCGGAGGCTACACCTTC. Encoded protein: CASRAFRTGGGGGYTF.

This clonotype was seen repeatedly, ten times or more. The V gene is TRBV9, the J gene TRBJ1-1, with TRBD1 as a possible D gene (5 bases). The CDR3 contains 16 residues. V was clipped by 4 bases and J by 1 base, with 17 bases between them. CDR1 and CDR2 from the germline V gene are SGDLS and YYNGEE. In DNA, the CDR3 is TGTGCCAGCAGCCCAGGCGGAAGGACACCGAACACTGAAGCTTTCTTT. It specifies CASSPGGRTPNTEAFF.

This clonotype was seen repeatedly, ten times or more. The chain has TRBV13 and TRBJ1-4, with no clear D. CDR3 length: 15 amino acids. V dropped 8 bases and J dropped 0 bases, with 13 bases sitting between them. Per germline, CDR1 PRHDT and CDR2 FYEKMQ (reference sequence). CDR3 bases: TGTGCCAGCGCCGAATACGGGGCAACTAATGAAAAACTGTTTTTT. It specifies CASAEYGATNEKLFF.

V is TRBV7-2 and J is TRBJ1-5; D is perhaps TRBD1 (6 bases). The V and J ends lost 5 bases and 5 bases respectively, with 10 bases between them. This CDR3 has 13 amino acids. CDR1 is SGHTA, CDR2 FQGNSA, per germline. As DNA, the CDR3 is TGTGCCAGCAGCCACAGGGTCGATCAGCCCCAGCATTTT. Translation: CASSHRVDQPQHF. Full variable domain (remainder filled in from reference TRBV7-2 and TRBJ1-5): GAGVSQSPSNKVTEKGKDVELRCDPISGHTALYWYRQSLGQGLEFLIYFQGNSAPDKSGLPSDRFSAERTGGSVSTLTIQRTQQEDSAVYLCASSHRVDQPQHFGDGTRLSIL.

There are many counts of this clonotype. This chain connects TRBV7-9 to TRBJ2-2, with a tentative D call TRBD1 (6 bases). V gave up 5 bases and J gave up 4 bases, with 11 bases separating them. Germline V lookup: CDR1 SEHNR, CDR2 FQNEAQ (reference sequence). This CDR3 comprises 14 residues. This CDR3 is CASSHRDGTGELFF. CDR3 coding DNA: TGTGCCAGCAGCCACAGGGATGGCACCGGGGAGCTGTTTTTT.

The chain combines TRBV10-2 with TRBJ2-2; no clear D. The CDR3 is 14 residues long. The V and J ends lost 2 bases and 8 bases respectively, with 12 bases between them. Looked up from germline, CDR1 is WSHSY and CDR2 is SAAADI. CDR3 in DNA: TGCGCCAGCAGTGAGCTCTCCTCGTCGGGGGAGCTGTTTTTT. As protein: CASSELSSSGELFF.

Regarding this clonotype: A read error may account for a junction end that differs from germline. J is TRBJ1-1 and V is TRBV19; 8 bases line up with TRBD1. Per germline, CDR1 LNHDA and CDR2 SQIVND (reference sequence). The CDR3 loop spans 14 amino acids. CDR3 region: CASRGQGVDTEAFF. In nucleotides, the CDR3 is TGTGCCAGTAGAGGACAGGGAGTGGACACTGAGGCTTTCTTT. Full variable domain (missing parts from reference TRBV19 and TRBJ1-1): DGGITQSPKYLFRKEGQNVTLSCEQNLNHDAMYWYRQDPGQGLRLIYYSQIVNDFQKGDIAEGYSVSREKKESFPLTVTSAQKNPTAFYLCASRGQGVDTEAFFGQGTRLTVV.

This clonotype has a count of ten or more. This chain uses TRBV4-1 with TRBJ2-5; D remains ambiguous. CDR3 size: 14 residues. Trimming pared 2 bases from V and 5 bases from J, leaving 12 bases between. CDR1 and CDR2 (germline): MGHRA, YSYEKL. The CDR3 nucleotides read TGCGCCAGCAGCCAACTGTTCCCGCGGGAGACCCAGTACTTC. Encoded protein: CASSQLFPRETQYF.

This chain links TRBV18 with TRBJ2-7; D is perhaps TRBD2 (6 bases). V was shortened by 2 bases and J by 7 bases, with 18 bases between the two germline ends. Germline loops: CDR1 KGHSH, CDR2 LQKENI. CDR3 length equals 15 residues. The CDR3 bases are TGTGCCAGCTCACCAAGATACGACACCGGAGGGGAGCAGTACTTC. Translated: CASSPRYDTGGEQYF.